Listed here are 18 T cell receptor beta chains from one sample, sequenced in a study of neurological immune-mediated disorders. MiXCR, run by TCRdb on the 5' RACE reads, gives a single entry per CDR3 protein. In the table there are about 50,000 distinct CDR3 sequences, approximately 8.4% of which are singletons. Time point described: longitudinal time-point 3. The sequenced material came from PBMCs. The receptors derive from a woman aged 40 to 50 in good health.

Of note for this clonotype: A much bigger clone sits one base away, suggesting this may be a read error. The chain joins TRBV18 to TRBJ1-5; the D gene is possibly TRBD1 (6 bases). The CDR3 is 13 residues long. Germline V gene sequence: CDR1 KGHSH, CDR2 LQKENI. The CDR3 protein is CASSRTDNQHQHF. The CDR3 coding sequence is TGTGCCAGCTCCCGGACAGATAATCAGCACCAGCATTTT.

This clonotype was recorded many times. This chain joins TRBV11-2 and TRBJ2-3, with D uncertain. Germline CDR1 SGHAT, CDR2 FQNNGV. V was trimmed by 1 base and J by 5 bases, leaving 10 bases between them. The length of the CDR3 is 14 residues. The CDR3 nucleotides read TGTGCCAGCAGCTTAGGCTCGCCGGGAGATACGCAGTATTTT. Its translation: CASSLGSPGDTQYF.

This clonotype appeared many times. This sequence joins TRBV12-3 or TRBV12-4 and TRBJ1-2; 11 nucleotides match TRBD1. With V trimmed by 3 bases and J by 1 base, 1 base remained unmatched. CDR3 length: 15 residues. CDR3 DNA sequence: TGTGCCAGCAGTTTTGGGACAGGGGGTAACTATGGCTACACCTTC. Translated, it gives CASSFGTGGNYGYTF.

There are many counts of this clonotype. The chain joins TRBV18 to TRBJ2-1; 14 bases map to TRBD2. Germline V lookup: CDR1 KGHSH, CDR2 LQKENI. The CDR3 spans 17 residues. Losses at the gene ends were 3 bases for V and 7 bases for J; bases not matched to a gene: 8. In DNA form, the CDR3 reads TGTGCCAGCTCACCTTCCTCCGGGACTAGCGGGGGTAATGAGCAGTTCTTC. It specifies CASSPSSGTSGGNEQFF.

Ten or more counts support this clonotype. V gene TRBV20-1 combines with J gene TRBJ1-5; perhaps TRBD1 as D (6 bases). V was cut by 3 bases and J by 6 bases, with 18 bases left in between. Germline lookup yields CDR1 DFQATT and CDR2 SNEGSKA (reference sequence). The CDR3 extends over 15 amino acids. CDR3 sequence: CSARDSGSGGQPQHF. CDR3 in DNA: TGCAGTGCTAGGGACAGCGGCTCCGGGGGTCAGCCCCAGCATTTT.

In the case of this clonotype: A much larger clone lies one base from this, so it may be a read error. The V and J genes are TRBV18 and TRBJ1-2; D unresolved. Germline V gene lookup returns CDR1 KGHSH and CDR2 LQKENI. The CDR3 contains 14 residues. CDR3 in amino acids: CASSSGSALYGDTF. The CDR3 coding sequence is TGTGCCAGCTCCTCCGGGTCTGCATTATATGGCGACACCTTC.

This clonotype turned up a few times. The rearrangement joins TRBV20-1 to TRBJ1-1, with D possibly TRBD1 on 6 matching bases. Germline V gene data show CDR1 as DFQATT and CDR2 as SNEGSKA (reference sequence). V was clipped by 6 bases and J by 1 base, with 15 bases between them. The CDR3 runs to 14 residues. The CDR3, as DNA: TGCAGTGCCAGAACGACAGGACGGAACACTGAAGCTTTCTTT. Encoded protein: CSARTTGRNTEAFF.

Many counts were recorded for this clonotype. The chain couples TRBV4-3 to TRBJ1-2; D possibly corresponds to TRBD1 (5 bases). Germline lookup yields CDR1 LGHNA and CDR2 YSLEER. The CDR3 length is 13 residues. Trimming cost V 0 bases and J 4 bases, with 6 bases left between them. The CDR3 DNA reads as TGCGCCAGCAGCCAAGAGGGGGTCTATGGCTACACCTTC. Translation gives CASSQEGVYGYTF.

This clonotype was seen ten or more times. The rearrangement links TRBV12-3 or TRBV12-4 to TRBJ2-1; 7 bases are a match to TRBD1. The CDR3 contains 14 residues. The junction had 6 bases not matched to a gene; V was cut back by 7 bases and J by 3 bases. CDR3 nucleotides: TGTGCCAGCATTCCGACAGGGTACTACAATGAGCAGTTCTTC. Translated, it gives CASIPTGYYNEQFF.

This clonotype was counted ten times or more. The chain combines TRBV7-2 with TRBJ2-4; TRBD2 matches at 13 bases. CDR3 length: 19 amino acids. J lost 0 bases, V lost 4 bases, and 9 bases had no gene match. Germline V gives CDR1 SGHTA, CDR2 FQGNSA. The CDR3 DNA sequence: TGTGCCAGCAGCTCCGTAAGACTAGCGGGGGGACTAGCCAAAAACATTCAGTACTTC. Protein product: CASSSVRLAGGLAKNIQYF.

This clonotype appeared many times. The chain carries TRBV12-3 or TRBV12-4 and TRBJ1-2; D is possibly TRBD1 (5 bases). Trimming took 3 bases from V and 6 from J, leaving 11 bases between them. The CDR3 covers 13 residues. The CDR3 DNA reads TGTGCCAGCAGTTTTGGGCAGGGCAATGGCTACACCTTC. As protein: CASSFGQGNGYTF.

This clonotype came up many times. V usage is TRBV20-1 and J usage is TRBJ2-7, with 10 bases that match TRBD2. CDR1 is DFQATT, CDR2 SNEGSKA, per germline (reference sequence). The CDR3 length is 14 residues. The junction had 9 bases not matched to a gene; V was cut back by 8 bases and J by 2 bases. The CDR3 reads CSFQREGLPYEQYF. The CDR3 DNA reads TGCAGTTTTCAGCGGGAGGGCCTCCCCTACGAGCAGTACTTC.

This clonotype came up a few times. J is TRBJ1-5 and V is TRBV12-3 or TRBV12-4; 9 bases are a match to TRBD1. CDR3 length: 15 residues. The J segment lost 3 bases and the V segment lost 5 bases, leaving 5 bases of the junction unmatched. The CDR3 spells CASSSWDRANQPQHF. CDR3 bases: TGTGCCAGCAGTAGCTGGGACAGGGCCAATCAGCCCCAGCATTTT.

This clonotype is deemed medium-sized (0.01 to 0.1%). The chain combines TRBV20-1 with TRBJ1-1; D unresolved. CDR1 is DFQATT and CDR2 is SNEGSKA in the germline V gene (reference sequence). The CDR3 consists of 12 residues. CDR3 in amino acids: CSGMVGDTEAFF. In DNA form, the CDR3 reads TGCAGCGGGATGGTCGGGGACACTGAAGCTTTCTTT.

Written as DNA, the CDR3 is TGTGCCAGCAGTTTGGGTCATAATAGCAATCAGCCCCAGCATTTT. Translation: CASSLGHNSNQPQHF. The genes are TRBV12-3 or TRBV12-4 and TRBJ1-5, with D unclear. This CDR3 is built from 15 residues. The V end lost 3 bases, the J end lost 0 bases, and 9 bases lay between the germline ends.

This clonotype was recorded at least ten times. CDR3 loop: CASSLTAGVLGGYTF. The DNA of the CDR3 is TGTGCCAGCAGCCTAACGGCAGGGGTTCTCGGGGGCTACACCTTC. The chain joins TRBV7-6 to TRBJ1-2; the D gene is possibly TRBD1 (6 bases). Trimming cost V 5 bases and J 8 bases, with 21 bases left between them. The CDR3 runs to 15 residues. Germline assignment: CDR1 SGHVS and CDR2 FNYEAQ.

The table lists this clonotype with many counts. This chain links TRBV24-1 with TRBJ1-2; 8 bases are a match to TRBD1. The V gene's germline CDR1 is KGHDR and CDR2 SFDVKD. The V gene end was trimmed by 10 bases and the J gene end by 6 bases; junction bases not matched to a gene: 9. The CDR3 is made up of 13 amino acids. DNA for the CDR3: TGTGCCACTAAAAGGACAGGGCGAGATGGCTACACCTTC. Protein: CATKRTGRDGYTF.

This clonotype was recorded many times. This chain joins TRBV7-2 and TRBJ1-1; D remains ambiguous. The V gene's germline CDR1 is SGHTA and CDR2 FQGNSA. This CDR3 has 13 residues. V was cut by 2 bases and J by 3 bases, with 7 bases left in between. The CDR3 DNA is TGTGCCAGCAGCTTATTGTCAGACACTGAAGCTTTCTTT. The encoded protein is CASSLLSDTEAFF.